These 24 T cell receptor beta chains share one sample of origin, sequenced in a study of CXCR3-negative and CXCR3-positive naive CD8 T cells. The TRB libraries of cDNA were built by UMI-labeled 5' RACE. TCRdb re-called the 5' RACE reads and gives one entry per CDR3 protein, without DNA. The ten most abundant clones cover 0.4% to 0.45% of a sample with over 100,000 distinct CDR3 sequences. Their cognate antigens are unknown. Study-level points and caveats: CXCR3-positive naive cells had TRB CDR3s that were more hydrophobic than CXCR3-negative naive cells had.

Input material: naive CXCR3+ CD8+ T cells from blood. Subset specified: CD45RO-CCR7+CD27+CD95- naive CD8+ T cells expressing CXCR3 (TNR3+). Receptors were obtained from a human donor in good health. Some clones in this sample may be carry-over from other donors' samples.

The CDR3 protein is CASNTPGGQGRHEQYF. The genes are TRBV6-5 and TRBJ2-7; TCRdb gives TRBD1 as the D gene, but with no DNA this cannot be confirmed. CDR3 length: 16 amino acids. The V gene's germline CDR1 is MNHEY and CDR2 SVGAGI.

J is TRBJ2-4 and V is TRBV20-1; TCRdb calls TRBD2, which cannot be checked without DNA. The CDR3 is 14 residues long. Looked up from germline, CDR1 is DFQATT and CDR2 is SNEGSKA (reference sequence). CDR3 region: CSATPDDGWNIQYF.

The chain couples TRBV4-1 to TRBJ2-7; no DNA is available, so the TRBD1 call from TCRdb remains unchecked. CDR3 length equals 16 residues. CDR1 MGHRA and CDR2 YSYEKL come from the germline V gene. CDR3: CASSQDRQGAFYEQYF.

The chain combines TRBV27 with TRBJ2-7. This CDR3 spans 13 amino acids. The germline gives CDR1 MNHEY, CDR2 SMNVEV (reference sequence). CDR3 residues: CASSPHTSYEQYF.

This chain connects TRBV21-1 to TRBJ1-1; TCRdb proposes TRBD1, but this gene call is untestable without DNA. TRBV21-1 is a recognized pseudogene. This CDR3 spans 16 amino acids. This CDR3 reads CASSKTRGPDDTEAFF.

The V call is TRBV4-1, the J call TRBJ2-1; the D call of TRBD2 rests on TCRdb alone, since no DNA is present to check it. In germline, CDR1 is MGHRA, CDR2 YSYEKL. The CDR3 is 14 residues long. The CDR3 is CASSQDSRDNEQFF.

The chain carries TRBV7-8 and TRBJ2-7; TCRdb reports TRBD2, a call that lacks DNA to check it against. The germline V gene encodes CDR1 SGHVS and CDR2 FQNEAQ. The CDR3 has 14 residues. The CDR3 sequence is CASSSGTSRYEQYF.

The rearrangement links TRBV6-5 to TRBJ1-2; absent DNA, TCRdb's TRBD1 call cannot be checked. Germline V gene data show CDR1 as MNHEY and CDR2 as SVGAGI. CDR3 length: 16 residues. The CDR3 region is CASSYSETPGAYGYTF.

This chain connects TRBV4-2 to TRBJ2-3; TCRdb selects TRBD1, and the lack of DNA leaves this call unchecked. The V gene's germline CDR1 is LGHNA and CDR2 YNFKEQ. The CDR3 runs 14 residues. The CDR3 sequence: CASSRDQDTDTQYF.

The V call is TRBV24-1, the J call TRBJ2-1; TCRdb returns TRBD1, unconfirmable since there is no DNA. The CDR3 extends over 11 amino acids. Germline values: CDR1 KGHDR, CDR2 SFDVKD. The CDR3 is CATSDGGGRFF.

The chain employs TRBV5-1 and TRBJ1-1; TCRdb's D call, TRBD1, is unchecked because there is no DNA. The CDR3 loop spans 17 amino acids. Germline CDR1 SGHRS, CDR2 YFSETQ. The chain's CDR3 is CASSLETRGVANTEAFF.

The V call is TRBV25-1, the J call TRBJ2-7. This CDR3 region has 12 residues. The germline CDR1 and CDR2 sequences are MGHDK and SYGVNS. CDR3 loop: CASSELGIEQYF.

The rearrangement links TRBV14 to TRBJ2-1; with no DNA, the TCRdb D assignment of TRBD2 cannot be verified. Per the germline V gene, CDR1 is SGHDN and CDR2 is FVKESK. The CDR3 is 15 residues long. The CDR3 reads CASSQWASGYNEQFF.

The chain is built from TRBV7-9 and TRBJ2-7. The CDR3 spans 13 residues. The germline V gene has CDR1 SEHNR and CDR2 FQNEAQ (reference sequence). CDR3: CASSLVGDYEQYF.

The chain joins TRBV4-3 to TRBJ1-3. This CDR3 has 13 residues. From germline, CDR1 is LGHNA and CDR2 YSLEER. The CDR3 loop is CASSQGEGNTIYF.

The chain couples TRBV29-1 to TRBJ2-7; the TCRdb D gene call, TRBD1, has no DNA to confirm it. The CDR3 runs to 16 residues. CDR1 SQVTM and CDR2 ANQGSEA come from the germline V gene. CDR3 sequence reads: CSVDESGTGGLHEQYF.

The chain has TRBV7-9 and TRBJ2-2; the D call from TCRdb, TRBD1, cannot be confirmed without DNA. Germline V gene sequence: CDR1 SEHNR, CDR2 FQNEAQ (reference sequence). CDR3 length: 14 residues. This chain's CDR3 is CASSPSWGAGELFF.

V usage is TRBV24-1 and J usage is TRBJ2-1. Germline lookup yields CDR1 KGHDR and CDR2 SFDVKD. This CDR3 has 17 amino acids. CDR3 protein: CATSDSSAGSSYNEQFF.

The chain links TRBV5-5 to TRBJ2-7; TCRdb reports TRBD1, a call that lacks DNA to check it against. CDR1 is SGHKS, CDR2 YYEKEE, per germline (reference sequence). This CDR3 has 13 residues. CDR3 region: CASSSGTAYEQYF.

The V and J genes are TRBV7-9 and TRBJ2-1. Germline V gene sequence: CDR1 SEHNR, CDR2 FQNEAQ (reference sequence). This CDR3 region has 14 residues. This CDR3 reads CASSLVGSYNEQFF. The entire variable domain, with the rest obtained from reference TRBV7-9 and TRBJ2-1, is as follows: DTGVSQNPRHKITKRGQNVTFRCDPISEHNRLYWYRQTLGQGPEFLTYFQNEAQLEKSRLLSDRFSAERPKGSFSTLEIQRTEQGDSAMYLCASSLVGSYNEQFFGPGTRLTVL.

The CDR3 protein is CASTLGRGYEQYF. V and J are TRBV27 and TRBJ2-7; TCRdb's D call of TRBD2 is untestable without DNA. Germline V gene sequence: CDR1 MNHEY, CDR2 SMNVEV (reference sequence). This CDR3 spans 13 amino acids.

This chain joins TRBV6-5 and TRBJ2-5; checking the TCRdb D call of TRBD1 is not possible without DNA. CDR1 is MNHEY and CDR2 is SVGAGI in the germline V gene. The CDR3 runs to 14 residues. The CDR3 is CASSHGGPQETQYF.

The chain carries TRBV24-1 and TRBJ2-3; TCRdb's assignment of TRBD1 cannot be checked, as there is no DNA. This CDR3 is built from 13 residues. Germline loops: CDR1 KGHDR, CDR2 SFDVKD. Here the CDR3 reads CATTGTSRDTQYF.

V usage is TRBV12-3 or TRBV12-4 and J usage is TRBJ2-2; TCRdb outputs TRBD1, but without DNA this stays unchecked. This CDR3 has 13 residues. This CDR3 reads CASSVPWFGELFF.